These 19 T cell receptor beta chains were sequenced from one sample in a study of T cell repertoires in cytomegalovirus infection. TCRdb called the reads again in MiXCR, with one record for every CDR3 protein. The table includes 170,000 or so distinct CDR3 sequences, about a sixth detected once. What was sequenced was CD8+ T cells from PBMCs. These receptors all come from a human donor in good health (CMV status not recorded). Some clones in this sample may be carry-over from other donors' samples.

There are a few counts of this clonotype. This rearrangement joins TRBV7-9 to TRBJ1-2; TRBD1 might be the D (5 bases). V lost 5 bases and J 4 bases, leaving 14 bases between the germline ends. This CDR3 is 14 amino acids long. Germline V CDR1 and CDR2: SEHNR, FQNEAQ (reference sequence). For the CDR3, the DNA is TGTGCCAGCAGCGGGGCCGATGGGGGCTATGGCTACACCTTC. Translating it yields CASSGADGGYGYTF.

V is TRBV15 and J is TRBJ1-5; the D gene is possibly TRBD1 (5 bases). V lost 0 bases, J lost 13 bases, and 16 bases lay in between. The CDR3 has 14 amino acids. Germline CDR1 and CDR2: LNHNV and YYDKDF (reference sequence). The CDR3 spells CATSREKPGRPQHF. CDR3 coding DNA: TGTGCCACCAGCAGAGAGAAGCCGGGACGCCCTCAGCATTTT.

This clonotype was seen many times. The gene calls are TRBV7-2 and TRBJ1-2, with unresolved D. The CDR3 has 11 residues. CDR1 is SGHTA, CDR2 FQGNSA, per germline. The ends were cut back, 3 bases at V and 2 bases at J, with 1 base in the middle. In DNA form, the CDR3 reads TGTGCCAGCAGCTTGAACTATGGCTACACCTTC. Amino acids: CASSLNYGYTF.

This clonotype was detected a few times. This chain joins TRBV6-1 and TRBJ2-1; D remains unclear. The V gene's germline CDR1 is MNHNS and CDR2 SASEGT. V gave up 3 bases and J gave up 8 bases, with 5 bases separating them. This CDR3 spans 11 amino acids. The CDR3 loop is CASSDRYEQFF. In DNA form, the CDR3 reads TGTGCCAGCAGTGATCGGTATGAGCAGTTCTTC.

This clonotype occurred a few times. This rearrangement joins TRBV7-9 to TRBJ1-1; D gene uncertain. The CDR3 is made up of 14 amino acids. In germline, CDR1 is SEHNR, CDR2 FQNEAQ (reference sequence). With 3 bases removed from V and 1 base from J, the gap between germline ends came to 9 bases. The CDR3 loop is CASSFPEKNTEAFF. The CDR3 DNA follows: TGTGCCAGCAGCTTTCCAGAAAAGAACACTGAAGCTTTCTTT.

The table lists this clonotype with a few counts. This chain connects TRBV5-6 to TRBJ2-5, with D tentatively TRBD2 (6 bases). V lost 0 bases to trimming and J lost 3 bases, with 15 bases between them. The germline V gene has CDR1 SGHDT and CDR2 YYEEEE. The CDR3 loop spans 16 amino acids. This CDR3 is CASSLAMGGWEETQYF. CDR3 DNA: TGTGCCAGCAGCTTGGCCATGGGGGGTTGGGAAGAGACCCAGTACTTC.

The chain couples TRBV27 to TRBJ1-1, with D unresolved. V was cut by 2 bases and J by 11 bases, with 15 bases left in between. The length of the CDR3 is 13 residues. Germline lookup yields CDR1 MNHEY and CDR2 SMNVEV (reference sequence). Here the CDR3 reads CASSLGPGTEAFF. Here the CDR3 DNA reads TGTGCCAGCAGTTTAGGTCCAGGAACGGAGGCTTTCTTT.

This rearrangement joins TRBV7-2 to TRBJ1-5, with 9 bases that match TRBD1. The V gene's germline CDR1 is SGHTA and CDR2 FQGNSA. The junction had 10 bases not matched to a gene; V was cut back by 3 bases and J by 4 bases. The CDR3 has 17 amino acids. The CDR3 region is CASSFLTWTGENQPQHF. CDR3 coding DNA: TGTGCCAGCAGCTTCTTAACTTGGACAGGGGAAAATCAGCCCCAGCATTTT.

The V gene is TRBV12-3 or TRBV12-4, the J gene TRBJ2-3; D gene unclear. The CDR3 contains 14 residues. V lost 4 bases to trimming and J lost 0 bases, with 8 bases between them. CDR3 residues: CASSSFGSTDTQYF. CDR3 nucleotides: TGTGCCAGCAGTTCCTTCGGGAGCACAGATACGCAGTATTTT.

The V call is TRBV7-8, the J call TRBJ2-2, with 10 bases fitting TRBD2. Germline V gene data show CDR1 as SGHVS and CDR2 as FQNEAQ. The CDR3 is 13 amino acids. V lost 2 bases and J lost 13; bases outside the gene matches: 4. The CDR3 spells CASSLLAGASLFF. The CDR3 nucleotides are TGTGCCAGCAGCTTACTAGCGGGGGCCTCGCTGTTTTTT.

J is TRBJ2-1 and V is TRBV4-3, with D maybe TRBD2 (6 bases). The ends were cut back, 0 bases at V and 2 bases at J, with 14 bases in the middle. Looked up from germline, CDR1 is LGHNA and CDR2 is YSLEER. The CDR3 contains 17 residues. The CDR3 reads CASSQDLFGRTYNEQFF. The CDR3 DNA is TGCGCCAGCAGCCAAGATCTGTTCGGGAGAACCTACAATGAGCAGTTCTTC.

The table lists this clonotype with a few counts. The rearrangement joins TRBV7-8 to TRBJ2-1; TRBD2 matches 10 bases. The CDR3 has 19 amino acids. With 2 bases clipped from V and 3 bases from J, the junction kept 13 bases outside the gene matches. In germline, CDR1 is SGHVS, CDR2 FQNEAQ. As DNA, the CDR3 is TGTGCCAGCAGCTTATTGTCGAGGCTAGCGGGGGTCATCTACAATGAGCAGTTCTTC. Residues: CASSLLSRLAGVIYNEQFF.

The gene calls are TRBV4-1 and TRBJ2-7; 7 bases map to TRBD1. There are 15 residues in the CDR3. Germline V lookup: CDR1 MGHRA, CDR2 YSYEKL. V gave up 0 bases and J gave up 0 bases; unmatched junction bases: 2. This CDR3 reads CASSQETGSSYEQYF. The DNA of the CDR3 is TGCGCCAGCAGCCAAGAGACAGGGAGCTCCTACGAGCAGTACTTC.

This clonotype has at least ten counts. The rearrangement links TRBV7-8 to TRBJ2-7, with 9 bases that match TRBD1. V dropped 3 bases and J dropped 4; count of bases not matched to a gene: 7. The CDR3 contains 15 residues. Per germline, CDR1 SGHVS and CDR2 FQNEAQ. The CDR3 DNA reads TGTGCCAGCAGCTTTGAACAGGGGGCAGGATACGAGCAGTACTTC. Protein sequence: CASSFEQGAGYEQYF.

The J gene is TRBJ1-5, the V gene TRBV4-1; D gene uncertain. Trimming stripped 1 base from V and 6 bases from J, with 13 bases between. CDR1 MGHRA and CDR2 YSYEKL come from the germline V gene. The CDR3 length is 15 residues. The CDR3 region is CASSQVTGGVQPQHF. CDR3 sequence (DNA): TGCGCCAGCAGCCAAGTTACGGGTGGCGTTCAGCCCCAGCATTTT.

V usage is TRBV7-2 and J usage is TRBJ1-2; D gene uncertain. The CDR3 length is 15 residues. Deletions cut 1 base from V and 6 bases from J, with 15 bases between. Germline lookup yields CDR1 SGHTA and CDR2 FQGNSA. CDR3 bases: TGTGCCAGCAGCTTAGGGACTATCCCTGGTGATGGCTACACCTTC. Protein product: CASSLGTIPGDGYTF.

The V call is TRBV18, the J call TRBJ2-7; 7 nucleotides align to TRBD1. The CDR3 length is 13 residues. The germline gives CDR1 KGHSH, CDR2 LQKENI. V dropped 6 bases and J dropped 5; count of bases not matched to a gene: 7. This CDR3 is CASSTPGGDEQYF. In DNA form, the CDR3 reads TGTGCCAGCTCTACCCCAGGGGGTGACGAGCAGTACTTC.

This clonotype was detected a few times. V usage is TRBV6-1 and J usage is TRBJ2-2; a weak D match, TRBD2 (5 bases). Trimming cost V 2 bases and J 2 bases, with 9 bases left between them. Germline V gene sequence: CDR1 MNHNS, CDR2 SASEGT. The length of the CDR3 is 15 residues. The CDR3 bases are TGTGCCAGCAGTGAAAAGCGGATCAACACCGGGGAGCTGTTTTTT. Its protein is CASSEKRINTGELFF.

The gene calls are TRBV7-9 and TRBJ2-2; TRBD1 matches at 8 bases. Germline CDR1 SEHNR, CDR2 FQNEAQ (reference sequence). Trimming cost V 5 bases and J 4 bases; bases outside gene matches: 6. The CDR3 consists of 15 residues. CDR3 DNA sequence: TGTGCCAGCAGCACGTGGACAGGGAGCACCGGGGAGCTGTTTTTT. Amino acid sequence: CASSTWTGSTGELFF.